This T cell receptor beta chain appears in the sequencing data of a study of cytomegalovirus exposure and HLA in healthy donors. Remarks on this clone: Antigen specificity is unknown.

Germline values: CDR1 SGHTA, CDR2 FQGNSA. V was pared by 1 base and J by 16 bases, with 8 bases of the junction left unmatched. CDR3 length: 13 residues. Method: immunoSEQ multiplex PCR; TCRdb's copy keeps in-frame clones and lacks some. The sample has about 75,000 clones; roughly 80% are singletons. The approximately 120-subject validation cohort, separate from the roughly 700-subject first cohort, included the donors. General observations from the study: Cytomegalovirus association was assigned to approximately 160 TCR beta chains. Most observed TCR sequences were rare, whereas some public TCRs were detected in many donors.

The sample taken for sequencing was PBMCs. This TCR derives from a man aged 30-40 years in good health and CMV-seronegative. The chain recombines TRBV7-2 with TRBJ1-5; TRBD1 matches 9 bases. CDR3 residues: CASSLDRGRLEHF. The CDR3 DNA sequence: TGTGCCAGCAGCTTAGACAGGGGGCGATTAGAACATTTT.